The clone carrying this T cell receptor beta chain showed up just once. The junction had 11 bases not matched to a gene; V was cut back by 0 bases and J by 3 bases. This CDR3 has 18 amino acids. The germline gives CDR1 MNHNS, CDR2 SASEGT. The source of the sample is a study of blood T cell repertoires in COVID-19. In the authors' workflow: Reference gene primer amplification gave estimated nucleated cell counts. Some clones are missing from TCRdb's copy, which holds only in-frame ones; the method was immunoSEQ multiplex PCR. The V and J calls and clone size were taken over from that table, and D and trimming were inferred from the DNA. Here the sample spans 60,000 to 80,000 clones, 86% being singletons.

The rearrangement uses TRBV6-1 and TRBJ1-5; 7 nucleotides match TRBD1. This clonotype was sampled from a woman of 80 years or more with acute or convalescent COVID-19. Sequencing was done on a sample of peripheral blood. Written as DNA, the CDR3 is TGTGCCAGCAGTGAAGCCCTCCTAATGACAGGGACCAATCAGCCCCAGCATTTT. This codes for CASSEALLMTGTNQPQHF.